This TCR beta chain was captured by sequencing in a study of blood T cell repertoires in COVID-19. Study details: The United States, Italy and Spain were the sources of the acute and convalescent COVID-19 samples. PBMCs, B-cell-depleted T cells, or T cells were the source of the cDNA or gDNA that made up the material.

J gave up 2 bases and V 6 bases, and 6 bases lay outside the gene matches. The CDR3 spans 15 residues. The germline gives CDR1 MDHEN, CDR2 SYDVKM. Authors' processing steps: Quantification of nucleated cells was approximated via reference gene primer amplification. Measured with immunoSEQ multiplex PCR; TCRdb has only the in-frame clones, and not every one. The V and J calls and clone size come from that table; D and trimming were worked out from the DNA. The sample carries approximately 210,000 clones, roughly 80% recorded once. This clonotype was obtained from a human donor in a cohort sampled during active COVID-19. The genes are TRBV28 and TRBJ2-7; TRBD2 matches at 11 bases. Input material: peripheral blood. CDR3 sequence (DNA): TGTGCCAGCAGGTCCGGGACTAGCGGAACCTACGAGCAGTACTTC. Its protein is CASRSGTSGTYEQYF.